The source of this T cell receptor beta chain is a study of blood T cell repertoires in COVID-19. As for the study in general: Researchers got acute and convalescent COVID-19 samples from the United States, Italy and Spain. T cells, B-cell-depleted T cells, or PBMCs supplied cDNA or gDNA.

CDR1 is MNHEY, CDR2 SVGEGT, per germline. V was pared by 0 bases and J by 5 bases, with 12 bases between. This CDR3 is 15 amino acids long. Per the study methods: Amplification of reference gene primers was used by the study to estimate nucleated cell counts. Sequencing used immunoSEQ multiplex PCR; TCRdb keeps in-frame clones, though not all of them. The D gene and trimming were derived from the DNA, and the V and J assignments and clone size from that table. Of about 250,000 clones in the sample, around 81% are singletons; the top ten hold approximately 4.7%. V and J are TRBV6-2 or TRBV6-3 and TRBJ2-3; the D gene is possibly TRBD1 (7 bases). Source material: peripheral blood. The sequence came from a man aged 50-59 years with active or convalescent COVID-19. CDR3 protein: CASSYSTQGGDTQYF. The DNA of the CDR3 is TGTGCCAGCAGTTACTCAACCCAGGGGGGAGATACGCAGTATTTT.